The following is a T cell receptor (beta chain) sequence with its context. Antigen specificity is unknown. The CDR3 is 14 amino acids. V lost 6 bases and J lost 7, with 13 bases in between. CDR1 is MNHEY, CDR2 SVGEGT, per germline. UMIs and sample barcodes were carried by the TCR alpha and TCR beta cDNA libraries that 5'RACE produced using constant-segment primers. Each CDR3 protein gets one entry after TCRdb re-called the 5' RACE reads with MiXCR. Seen here are around 310,000 distinct CDR3 sequences, roughly 20% observed once, and the top ten hold 20% to 25%. This entry is derived from a study of T-cell memory formation after mild COVID-19. Across the whole study: Among the donors, TCR clusters were largely specific to each donor. Study-level points and caveats: Clones that contracted clustered mainly in CM and EM if CD4+ and in EMRA if CD8+. Clonal second-wave expansions that peaked on day 37 had unconfirmed SARS-CoV-2 specificity.

The clonotype comes from a young man who had mild COVID-19 (a few samples of this study predate the infection). Cell type and time point are not known. The sequencing sample was made of PBMCs or a T cell subset sorted from them (not recorded which). The V call is TRBV6-2 or TRBV6-3, the J call TRBJ1-6, with D possibly TRBD1 on 5 matching bases. This CDR3 reads CASSHGTENSPLHF. CDR3 nucleotides: TGTGCCAGCAGCCACGGGACTGAAAATTCACCCCTCCACTTT.